This entry concerns a single T cell receptor (beta chain). The antigen is not known. Read data end 3 residues before the CDR3 end; the end is taken from the germline J gene. Sequenced by immunoSEQ multiplex PCR; TCRdb stores in-frame clones only, minus some. Here the sample table reports 45,000 to 55,000 clones. This entry belongs to a study of T cells in women clearing cervical HPV infection. Looked up from germline, CDR1 is DFQATT and CDR2 is SNEGSKA (reference sequence). The CDR3 covers 17 residues. Germline trimming cut 7 bases from V and 6 bases from J; bases unmatched to any gene: 18. Findings of the study overall: Cases and controls were distinguished at AUC 0.83 by richness and V genes.

The clonotype was recovered from a woman between 18 and 69 years old with a cervical HPV16 infection that either progressed to CIN3+ or cleared (not recorded which). The rearrangement links TRBV20-1 to TRBJ1-5, with 10 bases fitting TRBD1. The sequencing sample was made of blood buffy coat. This chain's CDR3 is CSVGTDRGYRALQPQHF. The sequenced part of the CDR3 DNA is TGCAGTGTCGGAACGGACAGGGGGTATAGGGCACTTCAGCCC.